The clone carrying this T cell receptor beta chain turned up a few times. The sample belongs to a study of CD8 T cells in ankylosing spondylitis. The CDR3 runs to 15 residues. Trimming left V 7 bases short and J 4 bases short, with 21 bases between. Germline CDR1 and CDR2: DFQATT and SNEGSKA (reference sequence). MiXCR, run by TCRdb on the 5' RACE reads, gives a single entry per CDR3 protein. The sample lists fewer than 250,000 distinct CDR3 sequences; about 10% were seen once. What was sequenced was blood, either unsorted or a sorted T cell fraction (not recorded which). This sequence was found in a male donor with ankylosing spondylitis or in good health (not recorded which). The chain couples TRBV20-1 to TRBJ2-3; possibly TRBD1 or TRBD2 for D (5 bases each). This CDR3 reads CSGQDPEGLADTQYF. The CDR3 coding sequence is TGCAGTGGCCAAGACCCCGAGGGGCTAGCAGATACGCAGTATTTT.